This is a list of T cell receptor beta chains from one sample in a study of T cell responses to AZD1222 COVID-19 vaccine. Some clones are missing from TCRdb's copy, which holds only in-frame ones; the method was immunoSEQ multiplex PCR. The data contain about 39,000 clones, 88% of them singletons. The sequencing used peripheral blood, collected 28 days after the second dose of the MenACWY control vaccine. These receptors all come from an adult who received the MenACWY meningococcal vaccine as a control. Each CDR3 is given with its conserved first and last residue.

v_call,cdr3_length,j_call,cdr3_aa
TRBV3-1/TRBV3-2,13,TRBJ1-1,CASSQVVAGSAFF
TRBV5-1,14,TRBJ2-7,CASSWGQGAYEQYF
TRBV11-1,14,TRBJ2-1,CASSLAVEVNEQFF
TRBV5-1,17,TRBJ2-7,CASSLAKGPGLVSEQYF
TRBV19,14,TRBJ1-6,CASSTGTGNSPLHF
TRBV28,14,TRBJ2-5,CASRSGRGEETQYF
TRBV12-3/TRBV12-4,13,TRBJ2-7,CASSLYRSYEQYF
TRBV18,12,TRBJ2-1,CASSPYRGEQFF
TRBV20-1,14,TRBJ2-1,CSAGDRGRSNEQFF
TRBV18,15,TRBJ2-5,CASSPPQGKAETQYF
TRBV7-9,15,TRBJ2-5,CASSLGGLEQETQYF
TRBV3-1/TRBV3-2,17,TRBJ1-6,CASSQARTGSRNSPLHF
TRBV13,17,TRBJ2-7,CASSSWDLWNGTYEQYF
TRBV19,12,TRBJ2-5,CASTDRQETQYF
TRBV7-9,17,TRBJ2-1,CASSLGRGGSSYNEQFF
TRBV2,15,TRBJ2-3,CASSTGQGPADTQYF
TRBV5-1,15,TRBJ2-7,CASRSRWAGGEEQYF
TRBV5-6,13,TRBJ1-5,CASSFFGGQPQHF
TRBV19,15,TRBJ2-5,CASSITGGSAETQYF
TRBV7-2,14,TRBJ1-2,CASSLVGGAHGYTF
TRBV2,14,TRBJ1-4,CASSEWATNEKLFF
TRBV6-5,16,TRBJ1-2,CASSYSRTGGVNGYTF
TRBV18,16,TRBJ2-7,CASSPWSTGSSYEQYF
TRBV9,16,TRBJ2-2,CASSRSGRTLSGELFF
TRBV12-5,14,TRBJ1-5,CASGLSGSNQPQHF
TRBV9,16,TRBJ2-3,CASSARQGEGADTQYF
TRBV11-2,13,TRBJ1-5,CASSLFGNQPQHF
TRBV6-1,14,TRBJ1-4,CASSDAATNEKLFF
TRBV9,16,TRBJ2-2,CASSVQSSSSTGELFF
TRBV27,13,TRBJ1-3,CATADREGNTIYF
TRBV27,16,TRBJ2-2,CASSPQHGGITGELFF
TRBV28,11,TRBJ2-2,CASSPPGELFF
TRBV30,12,TRBJ2-4,CAWRTINGLQYF
TRBV28,16,TRBJ1-2,CASSIATGTNNYGYTF
TRBV29-1,12,TRBJ2-2,CSVDPGAGELFF
TRBV28,15,TRBJ1-2,CASSRGPRRGDGYTF
TRBV5-1,16,TRBJ2-1,CASSPLGSGRANEQFF
TRBV5-1,16,TRBJ2-3,CASSRGPTSGVDTQYF
TRBV6-5,14,TRBJ2-5,CASSYGNRVETQYF
TRBV10-1,15,TRBJ2-2,CASRPGQGNTGELFF
TRBV24-1,12,TRBJ1-5,CATSDSGEPQHF
TRBV5-6,15,TRBJ2-1,CASSLVGQGRDEQFF
TRBV3-1/TRBV3-2,12,TRBJ1-5,CATGSLDQPQHF
TRBV28,15,TRBJ2-3,CASSSGTSGTDTQYF
TRBV24-1,14,TRBJ2-2,CATSDTVNTGELFF
TRBV19,13,TRBJ1-5,CASRQNSNQPQHF
TRBV12-3/TRBV12-4,12,TRBJ2-7,CASRVGGYEQYF
TRBV4-1,17,TRBJ2-3,CASSQDGGGRASDTQYF
TRBV19,13,TRBJ1-2,CASSFQGLDGYTF
TRBV4-2,14,TRBJ1-2,CASSQVSAGDGYTF
TRBV28,16,TRBJ2-3,CASSLWDPRRTDTQYF
TRBV6-5,15,TRBJ1-5,CASSPPGGRNQPQHF
TRBV6-4,15,TRBJ2-3,CASSGTASKGDTQYF
TRBV7-9,12,TRBJ2-1,CASSLALNEQFF
TRBV9,13,TRBJ2-1,CASGASGMDEQFF